The rows below give T cell receptor beta chains drawn from one sample of a study of a mutant IDH1 vaccine in newly diagnosed glioma. The antigens of these receptors remain unknown. TCRdb keeps only in-frame clones here, not all; method: immunoSEQ multiplex PCR. The profile shows roughly 52,000 clones, 80% of them singletons. Sequencing was performed on PBMCs, taken from a glioma patient whose treatment included an IDH1 peptide vaccine. The receptors stem from a man aged 35 to 55 with glioma. CDR3s include the opening cysteine and the closing phenylalanine or tryptophan. A D gene is named only where the DNA matches it firmly. Size tells how often a clone was seen (once, few, many) or the class of an expanded clone, and some rows leave it out.

v_call,cdr3_length,d_call,clone_size,j_call,cdr3_nt,cdr3_aa
TRBV4-2,19,-,-,TRBJ2-2,TGTGCCAGCAGCCAAGATGCGGGGCAGGACGTAGGGTGGACCGGGGAGCTGTTTTTT,CASSQDAGQDVGWTGELFF
TRBV6-5,12,-,few,TRBJ2-2,TGTGCCAGCGAAAGCCGGACCGGGGAGCTGTTTTTT,CASESRTGELFF
TRBV6-1,10,-,-,TRBJ1-6,TGTGCCAGCAGTGGAGAACCCCTCCACTTT,CASSGEPLHF
TRBV18,14,TRBD1,few,TRBJ2-3,TGTGCCAGCTCACGGGACAGGGAGCCGGGAACGCAGTATTTT,CASSRDREPGTQYF
TRBV5-4,14,TRBD1,-,TRBJ1-5,TGTGCCAGCTCGGACAGGGGAAGCAATCAGCCCCAGCATTTT,CASSDRGSNQPQHF
TRBV6-5,13,TRBD1,-,TRBJ1-2,TGTGCCAGCAGCCCGGGACAGAAATATGGCTACACCTTC,CASSPGQKYGYTF
TRBV30,13,-,-,TRBJ1-6,TGTGCCTGTGATAATACAGGGAATTCACCCCTCCACTTT,CACDNTGNSPLHF
TRBV5-1,14,-,-,TRBJ2-5,TGCGCCAGCCCTCGGACCCTCCCAAAAGAGACCCAGTACTTC,CASPRTLPKETQYF
TRBV7-2,15,TRBD1,-,TRBJ2-7,TGTGCCAGCAGCTCCGCCGGGACAGGGGGCTACGAGCAGTACTTC,CASSSAGTGGYEQYF
TRBV5-1,15,-,-,TRBJ1-3,TGCGCCAGCAGCTTGGCTGGGGACACTGGAAACACCATATATTTT,CASSLAGDTGNTIYF
TRBV7-2,12,-,once,TRBJ2-7,TGTGCCAGCAGCTCCAGCTCCTACGAGCAGTACTTC,CASSSSSYEQYF
TRBV4-1,15,TRBD1,-,TRBJ2-7,TGCGCCAGCAGCCAAGTCTCGACAGGGACCTACGAGCAGTACTTC,CASSQVSTGTYEQYF
TRBV10-3,15,-,few,TRBJ1-1,TGTGCCATCAGTGAGTCAGGGGGGGCGAGAACTGAAGCTTTCTTT,CAISESGGARTEAFF
TRBV27,12,-,few,TRBJ1-2,TGTGCCAGCGGAAAGACAGTTGGCGGCTACACCTTC,CASGKTVGGYTF
TRBV29-1,13,-,-,TRBJ2-1,TGCAGCGCGGCGACAGGATCCTACAATGAGCAGTTCTTC,CSAATGSYNEQFF
TRBV5-8,16,-,-,TRBJ1-6,TGTGCCAGCAGCTCCACTGGCCGGGGGATGGGTTCACCCCTCCACTTT,CASSSTGRGMGSPLHF
TRBV2,14,TRBD1,-,TRBJ2-5,TGTGCCAGCAGAAGACAGGGGATTGCCGAGACCCAGTACTTC,CASRRQGIAETQYF
TRBV5-6,15,TRBD2,-,TRBJ2-5,TGTGCCAGCACCTTTAGGGTAGCGGGAGGTGAGACCCAGTACTTC,CASTFRVAGGETQYF
TRBV7-2,14,TRBD1,medium-sized,TRBJ1-2,TGTGCCAGCAGCTCCGACAGGGATAGGTATGGCTACACCTTC,CASSSDRDRYGYTF
TRBV20-1,11,-,-,TRBJ1-4,TGCAGTGCTAGGTTAGGGGAAAAACTGTTTTTT,CSARLGEKLFF
TRBV7-2,18,-,-,TRBJ2-4,TGTGCCAGCAGCTTAGGGGTCCAGGGTCGGGGAGCCAAAAACATTCAGTACTTC,CASSLGVQGRGAKNIQYF
TRBV5-6,12,-,-,TRBJ1-6,TGTGCCAGCTTAGGATATAATTCACCCCTCCACTTT,CASLGYNSPLHF
TRBV4-2,16,-,-,TRBJ2-7,TGTGCCAGCAGCCAAGGACCAGCAACCTCAACCTACGAGCAGTACTTC,CASSQGPATSTYEQYF
TRBV14,17,TRBD1,-,TRBJ1-2,TGTGCCAGCAGCCAAGGGGGACAGCGTCTATACCCCTATGGCTACACCTTC,CASSQGGQRLYPYGYTF
TRBV11-3,14,-,-,TRBJ2-3,TGTGCCAGCAGCTTAGAAGCGGCCACAGATACGCAGTATTTT,CASSLEAATDTQYF
TRBV4-1,15,-,-,TRBJ1-2,TGCGCCAGCAGCCAAGACGCAGGGGCGAACTATGGCTACACCTTC,CASSQDAGANYGYTF
TRBV7-9,16,TRBD2,-,TRBJ2-1,TGTGCCAGCAGCTTAGGCTCCGGCGGGGGGTACAATGAGCAGTTCTTC,CASSLGSGGGYNEQFF
TRBV21-1,17,-,-,TRBJ1-5,TGTGCCAGCAGCAAAACTGGGGACAGATATAGCAATCAGCCCCAGCATTTT,CASSKTGDRYSNQPQHF
TRBV30,15,-,-,TRBJ2-7,TGTGCCTGGAACAAACCCCCCGCAGGGACCTACGAGCAGTACTTC,CAWNKPPAGTYEQYF
TRBV5-6,14,-,-,TRBJ1-2,TGTGCCAGCACCACACTCGATGAGAACTATGGCTACACCTTC,CASTTLDENYGYTF
TRBV5-6,15,TRBD2,-,TRBJ2-5,TGTGCCAGCAGCTTCTCTAGCGGGGGGGAAGAGACCCAGTACTTC,CASSFSSGGEETQYF
TRBV15,14,TRBD1,-,TRBJ1-4,TGTGCCACCAGCAGGGACAGGACCGATGAAAAACTGTTTTTT,CATSRDRTDEKLFF
TRBV19,17,-,-,TRBJ1-1,TGTGCCAGTAAGGCGGCGGCGGGGCAGCCAATGAACACTGAAGCTTTCTTT,CASKAAAGQPMNTEAFF
TRBV30,14,-,once,TRBJ2-5,TGTGCCTGGAGTCGAATCCAGGGCACATCGACCCAGTACTTC,CAWSRIQGTSTQYF
TRBV29-1,14,-,-,TRBJ1-4,TGCAGCGTTGTAGGAGGACCAGTGGGAGAAAAACTGTTTTTT,CSVVGGPVGEKLFF
TRBV6-1,14,-,-,TRBJ2-7,TGTGCCAGCCTTACTTTATGGAGGCCCTACGAGCAGTACTTC,CASLTLWRPYEQYF
TRBV30,13,-,few,TRBJ2-1,TGTGCCTGGAGTGTAGGGCCCGGGGGTGAGCAGTTCTTC,CAWSVGPGGEQFF
TRBV4-1,15,-,-,TRBJ1-3,TGCGCCAGCAGCCAACGGTCGAGCTCTGGAAACACCATATATTTT,CASSQRSSSGNTIYF
TRBV6-5,13,-,once,TRBJ2-2,TGTGCCAGCAGTTACCTGGGGATCGGGGAGCTGTTTTTT,CASSYLGIGELFF
TRBV5-1,15,TRBD1,-,TRBJ1-6,TGCGCCAGCAGCGACTCGACAGGGGGCAATTCACCCCTCCACTTT,CASSDSTGGNSPLHF
TRBV7-2,17,-,-,TRBJ1-3,TGTGCCAGCAGCTTAGGCGTCAGGGGCCGCTCTGGAAACACCATATATTTT,CASSLGVRGRSGNTIYF
TRBV10-2,17,TRBD1,-,TRBJ1-2,TGCGCCAGCAGTGAGGCCTTCACAGGGGCGGGGGGGTATGGCTACACCTTC,CASSEAFTGAGGYGYTF
TRBV2,12,-,-,TRBJ2-3,TGTGCCGGAGGGGGCAGGGCAGATACGCAGTATTTT,CAGGGRADTQYF
TRBV30,13,-,-,TRBJ1-3,TGTGCCTGCCTGCTGGTCTCTGGAAACACCATATATTTT,CACLLVSGNTIYF
TRBV5-1,16,TRBD2,few,TRBJ2-7,TGCGCCAGCAGCTTGTTACTAGCGGCGACCTCCTCAGAGCAGTACTTC,CASSLLLAATSSEQYF
TRBV2,13,TRBD1,-,TRBJ2-7,TGTGCCACCCGGACAGGGGTGAGTGACGAGCAGTACTTC,CATRTGVSDEQYF
TRBV2,13,TRBD1,-,TRBJ1-2,TGTGCCAGCAGGGACAGGGGTCTCTATGGCTACACCTTC,CASRDRGLYGYTF